The subject of this entry is one TCR beta chain. The antigen is undetermined. PCR used 60 Vbeta primers and 13 Jbeta primers. Libraries were prepared by immunoSEQ multiplex PCR; TCRdb keeps only in-frame clonotypes and omits some of them. This listing includes around 70,000 clones. The data were taken from a study of cytomegalovirus exposure and HLA in healthy donors. The study, taken as a whole, reports: Donors were assumed by presence/absence analyses to have roughly uniform sequencing depth. Earlier results showed most TCR beta V segments being productive about 87% or about 30% of the time. Links to common viral pathogens appeared, in a later analysis, for several of the most significant clusters.

Germline values: CDR1 GTSNPN, CDR2 SVGIG (reference sequence). The CDR3 is made up of 13 amino acids. The germline V and J ends were trimmed by 3 bases and 2 bases, with 10 bases remaining between them. The chain couples TRBV30 to TRBJ1-1; tentative D call: TRBD1 (6 bases). The origin of this receptor is a female donor in good health and CMV-seropositive. Sequences were obtained from PBMCs. CDR3 sequence: CAWRQGYNTEAFF. The CDR3 region has the DNA TGTGCCTGGAGACAGGGATACAACACTGAAGCTTTCTTT.